Below, 29 T cell receptor beta chains from the same sample are listed, as sequenced in a study of T cells in Graves' hyperthyroidism and ophthalmopathy. RNA transcripts served as the template for amplifying TCR beta CDR3 regions. The TCR CDR3 first-round RT-PCR relied on the HTBI primer set. One entry per CDR3 protein, called by TCRdb with MiXCR from the multiplex PCR reads. The sample yields about 340,000 distinct CDR3 sequences, 15% to 20% seen once. Sample: blood. The receptor set was obtained from a woman between 50 and 59 years old with Graves' hyperthyroidism.

This clonotype has just a few counts. The chain recombines TRBV4-2 with TRBJ2-5, with 9 positions matching TRBD2. Germline CDR1 and CDR2: LGHNA and YNFKEQ. V lost 1 base and J lost 2; bases outside the gene matches: 8. CDR3 length equals 17 residues. CDR3 sequence (DNA): TGTGCCAGCAGCCAAGGCACGACTAGCGGAGAACAAGAGACCCAGTACTTC. This encodes CASSQGTTSGEQETQYF.

At least ten counts were recorded for this clonotype. The chain joins TRBV5-5 to TRBJ2-1; no reliable D call. There are 13 residues in the CDR3. Per the germline V gene, CDR1 is SGHKS and CDR2 is YYEKEE (reference sequence). Trimming left V 4 bases short and J 8 bases short, with 13 bases between. CDR3 sequence (DNA): TGTGCCAGCAGCCTGGCCCTCTCATATGAGCAGTTCTTC. Protein sequence: CASSLALSYEQFF. Based on the CDR3 plus reference TRBV5-5 and TRBJ2-1, the full variable domain is DAGVTQSPTHLIKTRGQQVTLRCSPISGHKSVSWYQQVLGQGPQFIFQYYEKEERGRGNFPDRFSARQFPNYSSELNVNALLLGDSALYLCASSLALSYEQFFGPGTRLTVL.

The CDR3 loop reads CASRAIGTGSLMGQYF. The CDR3 DNA reads TGCGCCAGCAGGGCCATCGGAACAGGTTCCCTAATGGGGCAGTACTTC. This chain connects TRBV5-1 to TRBJ2-7; D is perhaps TRBD1 (5 bases). Germline CDR1 reads SGHRS; CDR2 reads YFSETQ. The CDR3 length is 16 residues. Trimming took 5 bases from V and 9 from J, leaving 27 bases between them. Looking up the rest from reference TRBV5-1 and TRBJ2-7 gives the full variable domain: KAGVTQTPRYLIKTRGQQVTLSCSPISGHRSVSWYQQTPGQGLQFLFEYFSETQRNKGNFPGRFSGRQFSNSRSEMNVSTLELGDSALYLCASRAIGTGSLMGQYFGPGTRLTVT.

In its sample, this clonotype was seen many times. The chain couples TRBV2 to TRBJ2-1; 9 positions agree with TRBD1. The CDR3 sequence is 16 residues long. Per germline, CDR1 SNHLY and CDR2 FYNNEI. V lost 4 bases, J lost 8 bases, and 12 bases stayed unmatched. The CDR3 nucleotides are TGTGCCAGCAGTGGCATCCCGGGACAGGGTCTCGATGAGCAGTTCTTC. Translation: CASSGIPGQGLDEQFF.

This clonotype was counted many times. V usage is TRBV5-1 and J usage is TRBJ2-7; D is ambiguous. CDR3 size: 14 residues. Deletions cut 0 bases from V and 0 bases from J, with 7 bases between. Per the germline V gene, CDR1 is SGHRS and CDR2 is YFSETQ. CDR3 region: CASSLDWDSYEQYF. In DNA, the CDR3 is TGCGCCAGCAGCTTGGACTGGGACTCCTACGAGCAGTACTTC.

This clonotype was recorded many times. This rearrangement joins TRBV12-3 or TRBV12-4 to TRBJ1-1, with D hard to call. The CDR3 sequence is 15 residues long. V lost 6 bases and J lost 5, with 19 bases in between. The CDR3 coding sequence is TGTGCCAGCAGAAACTCCCTTCCAAGTAGGACTGAAGCTTTCTTT. It translates to CASRNSLPSRTEAFF.

This clonotype was counted ten times or more. This rearrangement joins TRBV18 to TRBJ2-2, with 7 bases fitting TRBD1. The junction had 5 bases not matched to a gene; V was cut back by 1 base and J by 6 bases. This CDR3 is 15 amino acids long. Germline V gene data show CDR1 as KGHSH and CDR2 as LQKENI. In DNA form, the CDR3 reads TGTGCCAGCTCACCACAGAACAGGGGTTCCGGGGAGCTGTTTTTT. This sequence encodes CASSPQNRGSGELFF.

The V gene is TRBV3-1, the J gene TRBJ2-5; no clear D gene. With 3 bases removed from V and 5 bases from J, the gap between germline ends came to 10 bases. The CDR3 runs to 13 residues. The germline V gene has CDR1 LGHDT and CDR2 YNNKEL (reference sequence). The CDR3 DNA reads as TGTGCCAGCAGCCAGGGAAGGGTGGAGACCCAGTACTTC. Its protein is CASSQGRVETQYF.

This clonotype was picked up a small number of times. This chain uses TRBV4-2 with TRBJ2-1; 11 bases agree with TRBD2. This CDR3 spans 17 amino acids. From germline, CDR1 is LGHNA and CDR2 YNFKEQ. J gave up 0 bases and V 4 bases, and 5 bases lay outside the gene matches. CDR3 sequence reads: CASSLYSGGGSYNEQFF. For the CDR3, the DNA is TGTGCCAGCAGCCTATATAGCGGGGGGGGCTCCTACAATGAGCAGTTCTTC.

As to this clonotype: An end of the junction differs from the germline gene, which may be a read error. The rearrangement joins TRBV2 to TRBJ2-7; D not resolved. CDR1 is SNHLY and CDR2 is FYNNEI in the germline V gene. The CDR3 consists of 14 residues. Here the CDR3 DNA reads TGTGCCAGCGAACCTGGCCCGGCCCCCTACGAGCAGCACTTC. As protein: CASEPGPAPYEQHF. Variable domain in full (rest from reference TRBV2 and TRBJ2-7): EPEVTQTPSHQVTQMGQEVILRCVPISNHLYFYWYRQILGQKVEFLVSFYNNEISEKSEIFDDQFSVERPDGSNFTLKIRSTKLEDSAMYFCASEPGPAPYEQHFGPGTRLTVT.

This clonotype came up a few times. The chain carries TRBV12-3 or TRBV12-4 and TRBJ1-1, with no clear D. V lost 5 bases to trimming and J lost 8 bases, with 21 bases between them. The CDR3 runs 15 residues. Here the CDR3 reads CASSRWVRVDGEAFF. Written as DNA, the CDR3 is TGTGCCAGCAGTCGCTGGGTGCGGGTTGATGGAGAAGCTTTCTTT.

This clonotype was picked up a small number of times. The V call is TRBV4-1, the J call TRBJ1-2; 9 bases are shared with TRBD1. Germline V gene lookup returns CDR1 MGHRA and CDR2 YSYEKL. Trimming at V came to 2 bases and at J to 5 bases, leaving 6 bases not matched to a gene. This CDR3 is built from 15 residues. The CDR3 is CASSQLTGGSYGYTF. Written as DNA, the CDR3 is TGCGCCAGCAGCCAATTGACAGGGGGTTCTTATGGCTACACCTTC.

The chain employs TRBV14 and TRBJ1-4, with TRBD1 matching 8 bases. Unmatched junction bases numbered 6, after V lost 3 bases and J lost 6 bases. CDR1 SGHDN and CDR2 FVKESK come from the germline V gene. This CDR3 is built from 15 residues. DNA of the CDR3: TGTGCCAGCAGCCATCAACAGGGGGGATATGAAAAACTGTTTTTT. It specifies CASSHQQGGYEKLFF.

V and J are TRBV5-1 and TRBJ2-1, with 13 bases that match TRBD2. This CDR3 has 15 amino acids. Per the germline V gene, CDR1 is SGHRS and CDR2 is YFSETQ. Trimming removed 4 bases from V and 8 bases from J; junction bases left unmatched: 6. The CDR3 coding sequence is TGCGCCAGCAGCGCCACTAGCGGGGGGGCCCATGAGCAGTTCTTC. It translates to CASSATSGGAHEQFF. Based on the CDR3 plus reference TRBV5-1 and TRBJ2-1, the full variable domain is KAGVTQTPRYLIKTRGQQVTLSCSPISGHRSVSWYQQTPGQGLQFLFEYFSETQRNKGNFPGRFSGRQFSNSRSEMNVSTLELGDSALYLCASSATSGGAHEQFFGPGTRLTVL.

This clonotype appeared many times. Here the CDR3 DNA reads TGTGCTAGTGGTTTGGACCGTGGGACAGGGGGAACTCCTACGCAGTATTTT. This sequence encodes CASGLDRGTGGTPTQYF. The chain carries TRBV12-5 and TRBJ2-3, with TRBD1 matching 11 bases. The CDR3 is made up of 17 amino acids. Germline CDR1 and CDR2: LGHNT and FRNRAP. With V trimmed by 1 base and J by 8 bases, 11 bases remained unmatched.

This clonotype was seen more than once but under ten times. V gene TRBV9 combines with J gene TRBJ1-4, with D hard to call. Trimming took 4 bases from V and 8 from J, leaving 15 bases between them. The germline gives CDR1 SGDLS, CDR2 YYNGEE. The CDR3 sequence is 14 residues long. This chain's CDR3 is CASSPGMRWEKLFF. The CDR3 DNA sequence: TGTGCCAGCAGCCCCGGGATGCGCTGGGAAAAACTGTTTTTT.

Comments on this clonotype: This clone may be a read error of a much larger clone one base away. The V and J genes are TRBV11-3 and TRBJ1-1, with D tentatively TRBD1 (6 bases). The CDR3 totals 13 residues. Deletions cut 5 bases from V and 11 bases from J, with 18 bases between. CDR1 is SGHNT, CDR2 YENEEA, per germline. The CDR3 bases are TGTGCCAGCAGCCAAGGGGGGTCCCCATTGGCTTTCTTT. Protein product: CASSQGGSPLAFF.

Comment on this clonotype: Compared with germline, one end of the junction differs, possibly owing to a read error. This chain connects TRBV6-2 or TRBV6-3 to TRBJ2-3; D is unresolved. CDR3 size: 12 residues. CDR1 is MNHEY and CDR2 is SVGEGT in the germline V gene. The CDR3 region has the DNA TGTGCCAGCGGCGTGGTTGCAGATATGCAGTATTTT. This codes for CASGVVADMQYF.

This clonotype was found a few times. This rearrangement joins TRBV2 to TRBJ1-2; 7 nucleotides agree with TRBD1. V lost 3 bases to trimming and J lost 0 bases; unmatched junction nucleotides: 4. The CDR3 runs 15 residues. Germline V lookup: CDR1 SNHLY, CDR2 FYNNEI. CDR3 nucleotides: TGTGCCAGCAGTGAGAGGGGGCAGGCTAACTATGGCTACACCTTC. Its translation is CASSERGQANYGYTF. Full variable domain (outside the CDR3, taken from reference TRBV2 and TRBJ1-2): EPEVTQTPSHQVTQMGQEVILRCVPISNHLYFYWYRQILGQKVEFLVSFYNNEISEKSEIFDDQFSVERPDGSNFTLKIRSTKLEDSAMYFCASSERGQANYGYTFGSGTRLTVV.

The chain combines TRBV28 with TRBJ1-5; perhaps TRBD1 as D (5 bases). Trimming pared 7 bases from V and 4 bases from J, leaving 20 bases between. This CDR3 contains 16 residues. The V gene's germline CDR1 is MDHEN and CDR2 SYDVKM. CDR3 sequence: CASKRTQGVWNQPQHF. Written as DNA, the CDR3 is TGTGCCAGCAAGAGGACCCAAGGGGTCTGGAATCAGCCCCAGCATTTT.

This clonotype appeared many times. The chain has TRBV7-2 and TRBJ2-5; the match to TRBD2 covers 9 bases. The V gene's germline CDR1 is SGHTA and CDR2 FQGNSA. V was clipped by 4 bases and J by 2 bases; unmatched bases: 2. CDR3 length: 14 residues. CDR3 DNA: TGTGCCAGCAGCTGGGGACTAGCACAAGAGACCCAGTACTTC. Its translation is CASSWGLAQETQYF.

This clonotype was counted many times. This sequence joins TRBV11-2 and TRBJ1-5; 9 bases agree with TRBD1. Unmatched junction bases numbered 9, after V lost 5 bases and J lost 7 bases. CDR1 is SGHAT and CDR2 is FQNNGV in the germline V gene. This CDR3 is 15 amino acids long. The CDR3 protein is CASSPNTGGGQPQHF. CDR3 nucleotides: TGTGCCAGCAGCCCCAACACAGGGGGCGGGCAGCCCCAGCATTTT.

This clonotype was observed a single time. The chain recombines TRBV27 with TRBJ1-4; D unresolved. V was trimmed by 5 bases and J by 12 bases, leaving 10 bases between them. Germline V gene data show CDR1 as MNHEY and CDR2 as SMNVEV (reference sequence). The CDR3 runs 11 residues. The CDR3 spells CASSPGLELFF. The CDR3 DNA reads TGTGCCAGCAGTCCAGGCCTGGAACTGTTTTTT.

This clonotype has just a few counts. The chain combines TRBV9 with TRBJ2-7, with 8 positions matching TRBD1. The V segment lost 3 bases and the J segment 4 bases; nucleotides outside the gene matches: 12. Germline-derived CDR1 and CDR2 are SGDLS and YYNGEE. The CDR3 sequence is 16 residues long. The CDR3, as DNA: TGTGCCAGCAGCGCTCATCCCGGGACAGGAACATACGAGCAGTACTTC. The encoded protein is CASSAHPGTGTYEQYF.

In its sample, this clonotype was seen many times. The chain is built from TRBV3-1 and TRBJ2-1; possibly TRBD2 for D (6 bases). The CDR3 covers 15 residues. Germline-derived CDR1 and CDR2 are LGHDT and YNNKEL (reference sequence). Trimming removed 0 bases at V and 5 bases at J, with 11 bases between. The CDR3 bases are TGTGCCAGCAGCCAAGATTGGCTAGCGCACAATGAGCAGTTCTTC. Protein: CASSQDWLAHNEQFF.

This clonotype was seen a few times. V usage is TRBV3-1 and J usage is TRBJ2-1, with 7 bases fitting TRBD1. V was pared by 2 bases and J by 1 base, with 8 bases of the junction left unmatched. The CDR3 spans 17 residues. CDR1 LGHDT and CDR2 YNNKEL come from the germline V gene (reference sequence). The CDR3 region is CASSQLRGRGSYNEQFF. DNA of the CDR3: TGTGCCAGCAGCCAATTGAGGGGCAGGGGGTCCTACAATGAGCAGTTCTTC.

This clonotype has a handful of counts. This sequence joins TRBV20-1 and TRBJ2-5; maybe TRBD1 (6 bases). Trimming cost V 2 bases and J 1 base, with 14 bases left between them. Germline V gene lookup returns CDR1 DFQATT and CDR2 SNEGSKA (reference sequence). CDR3 length equals 15 residues. For the CDR3, the DNA is TGCAGTGCTAGAAGTGGGCAGGGGCTCCAAGAGACCCAGTACTTC. Protein: CSARSGQGLQETQYF.

This clonotype has only a few counts. The CDR3 DNA reads as TGCAGTGCTGACACGGGGCGTTGGGGCTACACCTTC. Encoded protein: CSADTGRWGYTF. The V call is TRBV20-1, the J call TRBJ1-2; a weak D match, TRBD1 (5 bases). The CDR3 covers 12 residues. CDR1 is DFQATT and CDR2 is SNEGSKA in the germline V gene (reference sequence). Between the trimmed V and J ends, which lost 5 bases and 8 bases, there was a span of 15 bases.

In its sample, this clonotype was seen many times. V usage is TRBV10-3 and J usage is TRBJ2-5; possibly TRBD2 for D (6 bases). V lost 3 bases and J lost 2, with 13 bases in between. The CDR3 is 15 residues long. Germline lookup yields CDR1 ENHRY and CDR2 SYGVKD. This CDR3 reads CAISDSGLPQETQYF. CDR3 nucleotide sequence: TGTGCCATCAGTGATTCGGGACTGCCGCAAGAGACCCAGTACTTC.